Each of the 19 T cell receptor beta chains below was sequenced from the same sample in a study of CD8 T cells in Susac syndrome. When the RNA was reverse transcribed, random hexamers were used with an input of roughly 0.5 to 1 ug. Using its own MiXCR run on the immunoSEQ multiplex PCR reads, TCRdb lists one record per CDR3 protein. This table holds hundreds of thousands of distinct CDR3 sequences, around nine tenths found once. Material: CD8+ T cells from PBMCs. These TCRs come from a human donor with multiple sclerosis.

This chain uses TRBV9 with TRBJ2-3; D not certain. CDR3 length equals 13 residues. With 7 bases removed from V and 1 base from J, the gap between germline ends came to 10 bases. Germline loops: CDR1 SGDLS, CDR2 YYNGEE. The CDR3 sequence is CASSGYGTDTQYF. CDR3 coding DNA: TGTGCCAGCTCCGGTTATGGCACAGATACGCAGTATTTT.

This rearrangement joins TRBV7-3 to TRBJ2-1; unclear D gene. This CDR3 has 12 amino acids. V shed 4 bases and J shed 10 bases, with 11 bases lying between them. CDR1 and CDR2 (germline): SGHTA, FQGTGA. CDR3 DNA: TGTGCCAGCAGCTCTACGTCCGGAGAGCAGTTCTTC. Encoded protein: CASSSTSGEQFF.

The J gene is TRBJ1-5, the V gene TRBV19; D is perhaps TRBD1 (6 bases). CDR3 length equals 15 residues. Trimming removed 4 bases from V and 0 bases from J, with 10 bases in between. The germline CDR1 and CDR2 sequences are LNHDA and SQIVND (reference sequence). The CDR3 region is CASSRTAYSNQPQHF. CDR3 nucleotide sequence: TGTGCCAGTAGTAGGACAGCTTATAGCAATCAGCCCCAGCATTTT.

This clonotype has a handful of counts. The CDR3 DNA sequence: TGTGCCAGCACCCAGCCGCCTAGCGGGGAGACCCAGTACTTC. This codes for CASTQPPSGETQYF. The rearrangement links TRBV7-2 to TRBJ2-5; TRBD2 aligns across 8 bases. The germline CDR1 and CDR2 sequences are SGHTA and FQGNSA. The CDR3 spans 14 residues. V lost 7 bases to trimming and J lost 5 bases; unmatched junction nucleotides: 9.

The V gene is TRBV27, the J gene TRBJ2-7; a possible D gene is TRBD2 (5 bases). Germline CDR1 reads MNHEY; CDR2 reads SMNVEV (reference sequence). CDR3 length equals 15 residues. V was trimmed by 3 bases and J by 3 bases, leaving 15 bases between them. In DNA, the CDR3 is TGTGCCAGCAGTTTTTTCCAAGGCGGGCTCTACGAGCAGTACTTC. Residues: CASSFFQGGLYEQYF.

The chain joins TRBV9 to TRBJ2-2; no clear D. Germline CDR1 is SGDLS and CDR2 is YYNGEE. The CDR3 is made up of 13 amino acids. V dropped 3 bases and J dropped 13 bases, with 16 bases sitting between them. CDR3 protein: CASSAPRSKVLFF. The CDR3 DNA reads TGTGCCAGCAGCGCGCCCAGGTCGAAGGTGCTGTTTTTT.

The genes are TRBV6-2 or TRBV6-3 and TRBJ2-7; D remains ambiguous. Per the germline V gene, CDR1 is MNHEY and CDR2 is SVGEGT. This CDR3 is built from 12 residues. V was shortened by 0 bases and J by 2 bases, with 2 bases between the two germline ends. Here the CDR3 reads CASSYSAYEQYF. DNA of the CDR3: TGTGCCAGCAGTTACTCAGCCTACGAGCAGTACTTC.

In this sample, this clonotype turned up once. The chain recombines TRBV19 with TRBJ2-1; D assignment may be TRBD1 or TRBD2 (5 bases each). Germline V gene lookup returns CDR1 LNHDA and CDR2 SQIVND (reference sequence). This CDR3 region has 15 residues. V was pared by 1 base and J by 2 bases, with 9 bases between. CDR3 DNA: TGTGCCAGTAGTATAGCAGGGAGCGCCTACAATGAGCAGTTCTTC. Amino acid sequence: CASSIAGSAYNEQFF.

The chain employs TRBV13 and TRBJ2-3; D uncertain. Germline loops: CDR1 PRHDT, CDR2 FYEKMQ (reference sequence). The CDR3 is made up of 14 amino acids. V dropped 1 base and J dropped 2 bases, with 7 bases sitting between them. The CDR3 nucleotides are TGTGCCAGCAGCTTAGAAGCGCTCACAGATACGCAGTATTTT. This encodes CASSLEALTDTQYF.

The genes are TRBV30 and TRBJ2-2; 7 bases fit TRBD2. Germline assignment: CDR1 GTSNPN and CDR2 SVGIG (reference sequence). J was trimmed by 4 bases and V by 2 bases; bases with no gene match: 10. The CDR3 is made up of 16 amino acids. The CDR3 region has the DNA TGTGCCTGGAGTTGGGATCTAAGCGGGGCCACCGGGGAGCTGTTTTTT. This codes for CAWSWDLSGATGELFF.

This chain joins TRBV6-2 or TRBV6-3 and TRBJ2-1, with D possibly TRBD1 on 6 matching bases. V was trimmed by 3 bases and J by 6 bases, leaving 12 bases between them. Germline V gives CDR1 MNHEY, CDR2 SVGEGT. The CDR3 is made up of 14 amino acids. CDR3 sequence: CASSYGQGINEQFF. The DNA for the CDR3 is TGTGCCAGCAGTTATGGGCAGGGGATCAATGAGCAGTTCTTC.

The chain has TRBV7-6 and TRBJ2-1; the D is unclear. The CDR3 consists of 12 residues. V lost 3 bases and J 6 bases, leaving 6 bases between the germline ends. The germline gives CDR1 SGHVS, CDR2 FNYEAQ. The CDR3 DNA reads as TGTGCCAGCAGCTTCCAGCCCAATGAGCAGTTCTTC. Amino acids: CASSFQPNEQFF.

J is TRBJ2-2 and V is TRBV9; D gene uncertain. Deletions cut 4 bases from V and 5 bases from J, with 21 bases between. The CDR3 is 17 residues long. The germline gives CDR1 SGDLS, CDR2 YYNGEE. The DNA for the CDR3 is TGTGCCAGCAGCCCCACGTTGGCAGCAGTAGGTACCGGGGAGCTGTTTTTT. Its protein product is CASSPTLAAVGTGELFF.

This clonotype has only one observation. The genes are TRBV7-9 and TRBJ2-7; D perhaps matches TRBD2 (7 bases). V was shortened by 5 bases and J by 0 bases, with 17 bases between the two germline ends. The germline V gene encodes CDR1 SEHNR and CDR2 FQNEAQ (reference sequence). The CDR3 is 16 residues long. Written as DNA, the CDR3 is TGTGCCAGCAGCCTTAGGGGGGGCTGGAGCTCCTACGAGCAGTACTTC. It encodes CASSLRGGWSSYEQYF.

V gene TRBV23-1 combines with J gene TRBJ2-3; no firm D call. TRBV23-1 qualifies as an ORF whose function is uncertain. CDR3 size: 19 residues. Trimming cost V 2 bases and J 2 bases, with 23 bases left between them. CDR3 coding DNA: TGCGCCAGCAGTCAACCCCAAGGGCCGTCCGAATCGCCCACAGATACGCAGTATTTT. This encodes CASSQPQGPSESPTDTQYF.

The genes are TRBV6-1 and TRBJ1-1; D gene uncertain. Germline V gives CDR1 MNHNS, CDR2 SASEGT. This CDR3 contains 13 residues. V lost 1 base, J lost 5 bases, and 8 bases lay in between. CDR3 coding DNA: TGTGCCAGCAGTGAAGTGGGGAGGACTGAAGCTTTCTTT. Amino acids: CASSEVGRTEAFF.

This rearrangement joins TRBV27 to TRBJ2-1; D is uncertain. This CDR3 contains 11 residues. Trimming pared 8 bases from V and 7 bases from J, leaving 9 bases between. Germline CDR1 reads MNHEY; CDR2 reads SMNVEV (reference sequence). The CDR3 loop reads CASRVVNEQFF. The CDR3 coding sequence is TGTGCCAGCCGCGTGGTGAATGAGCAGTTCTTC.

This rearrangement joins TRBV30 to TRBJ1-5, with D maybe TRBD1 (5 bases). The ends were cut back, 4 bases at V and 2 bases at J, with 12 bases in the middle. CDR3 size: 14 residues. The germline V gene has CDR1 GTSNPN and CDR2 SVGIG (reference sequence). CDR3 DNA sequence: TGTGCCTGGAAGGCAGGGACTCGCAATCAGCCCCAGCATTTT. It specifies CAWKAGTRNQPQHF. Full variable domain (remainder filled in from reference TRBV30 and TRBJ1-5): SQTIHQWPATLVQPVGSPLSLECTVEGTSNPNLYWYRQAAGRGLQLLFYSVGIGQISSEVPQNLSASRPQDRQFILSSKKLLLSDSGFYLCAWKAGTRNQPQHFGDGTRLSIL.

The chain is built from TRBV6-1 and TRBJ2-7, with D tentatively TRBD1 (5 bases). V was pared by 6 bases and J by 3 bases, with 21 bases between. The germline V gene encodes CDR1 MNHNS and CDR2 SASEGT. The CDR3 is 16 amino acids. The DNA of the CDR3 is TGTGCCAGCAGCCCAGGCTCGCCAGGGTATATCTACGAGCAGTACTTC. This sequence encodes CASSPGSPGYIYEQYF.